Below are 19 T cell receptor beta chains sequenced from a single sample in a study of glioma-infiltrating T cells after dendritic cell vaccination. The time point is: after dendritic cell vaccination, including at tumor progression/relapse. Method: immunoSEQ multiplex PCR; TCRdb's copy keeps in-frame clones and lacks some. The sample contains fewer than 90,000 clones, around 83% of which appear only once. The sequencing used blood, collected after dendritic cell vaccination. The receptors were sampled from a human donor with glioblastoma.

The chain has TRBV9 and TRBJ2-5; weak D call: TRBD1 (5 bases). Between the trimmed V and J ends, which lost 0 bases and 5 bases, there was a span of 11 bases. The length of the CDR3 is 14 residues. Germline assignment: CDR1 SGDLS and CDR2 YYNGEE. The CDR3 is CASSVEGIRETQYF. CDR3 DNA sequence: TGTGCCAGCAGCGTAGAGGGGATCCGGGAGACCCAGTACTTC.

The chain carries TRBV7-2 and TRBJ1-2; D uncertain. This CDR3 is built from 15 residues. CDR1 and CDR2 from the germline V gene are SGHTA and FQGNSA. Trimming took off 1 base at V and 6 bases at J, with 15 bases between the two ends. DNA of the CDR3: TGTGCCAGCAGCTTAGGGGGTGAAGACTATAATGGCTACACCTTC. Translation: CASSLGGEDYNGYTF.

The genes are TRBV2 and TRBJ2-5; TRBD2 agrees at 10 bases. With V trimmed by 6 bases and J by 5 bases, 12 bases remained unmatched. This CDR3 has 16 residues. The germline V gene encodes CDR1 SNHLY and CDR2 FYNNEI. The CDR3 DNA reads as TGTGCCAGCAGGTCCGGAACTAGCGGGGAGTGGGAGACCCAGTACTTC. As protein: CASRSGTSGEWETQYF.

The chain combines TRBV2 with TRBJ1-1, with a tentative D call TRBD1 (5 bases). The V gene's germline CDR1 is SNHLY and CDR2 FYNNEI. V was trimmed by 4 bases and J by 1 base, leaving 13 bases between them. The length of the CDR3 is 15 residues. The CDR3 nucleotides are TGTGCCAGCAGTGGGCCCAGGGTGACGAACACTGAAGCTTTCTTT. It encodes CASSGPRVTNTEAFF.

V is TRBV9 and J is TRBJ1-6, with TRBD1 as a possible D gene (6 bases). The CDR3 contains 14 residues. Germline V lookup: CDR1 SGDLS, CDR2 YYNGEE. The ends were cut back, 7 bases at V and 8 bases at J, with 16 bases in the middle. CDR3 DNA sequence: TGTGCCAGCGGCTGGGGACAAGGCGATTCACCCCTCCACTTT. It specifies CASGWGQGDSPLHF.

This chain links TRBV9 with TRBJ2-7; 8 nucleotides line up with TRBD1. This CDR3 has 15 amino acids. Trimming cost V 0 bases and J 4 bases; bases outside gene matches: 6. Germline V gene sequence: CDR1 SGDLS, CDR2 YYNGEE. CDR3 sequence (DNA): TGTGCCAGCAGCGTAGCTCCAGGGGGCATTTACGAGCAGTACTTC. Encoded protein: CASSVAPGGIYEQYF.

V and J are TRBV7-2 and TRBJ1-4, with D tentatively TRBD1 (5 bases). Germline-derived CDR1 and CDR2 are SGHTA and FQGNSA. With 5 bases removed from V and 11 bases from J, the gap between germline ends came to 18 bases. The CDR3 consists of 14 residues. The CDR3 bases are TGTGCCAGCAGCCCGGGGGGGAATCCGAGGAAACTGTTTTTT. Its protein product is CASSPGGNPRKLFF.

CDR3 amino acids: CASSGGEETQYF. The CDR3 DNA reads as TGTGCCAGCAGTGGGGGAGAAGAGACCCAGTACTTC. The V and J genes are TRBV2 and TRBJ2-5, with D perhaps matching TRBD2 (5 bases). V dropped 4 bases and J dropped 3 bases, with 6 bases sitting between them. This CDR3 is built from 12 residues. From germline, CDR1 is SNHLY and CDR2 FYNNEI.

This rearrangement joins TRBV30 to TRBJ2-7; D not certain. This CDR3 has 12 residues. V was clipped by 1 base and J by 4 bases, with 8 bases between them. The germline gives CDR1 GTSNPN, CDR2 SVGIG (reference sequence). CDR3 loop: CAWSAGNYEQYF. CDR3 nucleotides: TGTGCCTGGAGTGCGGGTAATTACGAGCAGTACTTC.

V usage is TRBV29-1 and J usage is TRBJ1-2; TRBD1 might be the D (5 bases). This CDR3 comprises 14 residues. Germline CDR1 is SQVTM and CDR2 is ANQGSEA. Trimming cost V 6 bases and J 5 bases, with 19 bases left between them. The CDR3 bases are TGCAGCGTCGAACCCGAAAGGGGCTATTATGGCTACACCTTC. As protein: CSVEPERGYYGYTF.

This chain joins TRBV13 and TRBJ2-1, with TRBD1 identical over 8 bases. The germline V gene has CDR1 PRHDT and CDR2 FYEKMQ (reference sequence). This CDR3 is built from 15 residues. Unmatched junction bases numbered 6, after V lost 5 bases and J lost 3 bases. CDR3 in DNA: TGTGCCAGCAGCCCCCAGGGACAGGTCTACAATGAGCAGTTCTTC. Translated, it gives CASSPQGQVYNEQFF.

This chain connects TRBV6-5 to TRBJ1-6, with 10 bases fitting TRBD1. Trimming at V came to 10 bases and at J to 10 bases, leaving 7 bases not matched to a gene. CDR1 is MNHEY and CDR2 is SVGAGI in the germline V gene. The CDR3 runs 13 residues. The chain's CDR3 is CATTDRGNSPLHF. For the CDR3, the DNA is TGTGCCACCACGGACAGGGGGAACTCACCCCTCCACTTT.

The chain couples TRBV4-1 to TRBJ1-1; TRBD1 matches 9 bases. CDR1 and CDR2 from the germline V gene are MGHRA and YSYEKL. V lost 4 bases to trimming and J lost 5 bases; unmatched junction nucleotides: 8. The CDR3 contains 15 residues. The CDR3 sequence: CASSRGRQGGTEAFF. The CDR3, as DNA: TGCGCCAGCAGCCGGGGTAGACAGGGGGGTACTGAAGCTTTCTTT.

This chain joins TRBV19 and TRBJ1-3; D is undetermined. The V end lost 3 bases, the J end lost 2 bases, and 14 bases lay between the germline ends. CDR1 and CDR2 (germline): LNHDA, SQIVND (reference sequence). The CDR3 runs to 16 residues. The CDR3 loop reads CASSISWSLTGNTIYF. CDR3 nucleotides: TGTGCCAGTAGTATCTCTTGGAGTCTAACTGGAAACACCATATATTTT.

The chain combines TRBV4-2 with TRBJ2-3; tentative D call: TRBD2 (6 bases). The CDR3 has 15 amino acids. The ends were cut back, 0 bases at V and 0 bases at J, with 7 bases in the middle. Germline assignment: CDR1 LGHNA and CDR2 YNFKEQ. CDR3 DNA: TGTGCCAGCAGCCAAGAGACTAGAAGCACAGATACGCAGTATTTT. Amino acid sequence: CASSQETRSTDTQYF.

The gene calls are TRBV6-5 and TRBJ1-6; possible D gene TRBD1, 5 bases. The CDR3 runs 15 residues. CDR1 and CDR2 from the germline V gene are MNHEY and SVGAGI. Deletions cut 7 bases from V and 2 bases from J, with 12 bases between. The DNA of the CDR3 is TGTGCCAGCATGGCAGGGCAGACCTATAATTCACCCCTCCACTTT. Translation: CASMAGQTYNSPLHF.

This sequence joins TRBV6-5 and TRBJ2-1, with TRBD2 matching 10 bases. Germline CDR1 is MNHEY and CDR2 is SVGAGI. This CDR3 comprises 15 residues. The V gene end was trimmed by 0 bases and the J gene end by 11 bases; junction bases not matched to a gene: 7. The CDR3 coding sequence is TGTGCCAGCAGTTACTCGCCTAGCGGGGGCGTCAAGCAGTTCTTC. Its translation is CASSYSPSGGVKQFF.

J is TRBJ2-2 and V is TRBV4-2; 7 positions match TRBD1. This CDR3 has 15 residues. Germline lookup yields CDR1 LGHNA and CDR2 YNFKEQ. The V and J ends lost 4 bases and 6 bases, in that order; junction bases with no gene match: 8. CDR3 sequence: CASSRRDRESGELFF. DNA for the CDR3: TGTGCCAGCAGCCGACGAGACAGGGAGTCCGGGGAGCTGTTTTTT.

This clone has just a few counts. Distinct nucleotide sequences in the sample also encode this CDR3. V gene TRBV2 combines with J gene TRBJ2-7, with 7 bases that match TRBD1. CDR3 length: 13 amino acids. V dropped 6 bases and J dropped 1; count of bases not matched to a gene: 3. Germline-derived CDR1 and CDR2 are SNHLY and FYNNEI. Here the CDR3 reads CASSRDSSYEQYF. The CDR3 region has the DNA TGTGCCAGCAGCCGGGACAGTTCCTACGAGCAGTACTTC.